This T cell receptor (beta chain) stems from a study of cytotoxic CD8 clonotypes in ibrutinib-treated CLL. Concerning this clone: Antigen specificity is unknown.

Overall study results and limits: Public clonotypes were uncommon and contracted or stayed stable on treatment. Baseline clonality exceeded age-matched healthy donors and tracked circulating CD8+ T-cell counts.

Deep sequencing aimed at 1 in 200,000 to 1 in 1 million T cells' resolution. The assay was immunoSEQ multiplex PCR, and TCRdb's table has in-frame clones only and misses some. The repertoire consists of 130,000 or so clones, with 80% to 90% occurring once and the leading ten covering approximately 2%. The source is a human donor with chronic lymphocytic leukemia. The sequences come from PBMCs, collected after 24 months of ibrutinib treatment.

The CDR3 loop reads CASSHPLPSNQPQHF. The CDR3 coding sequence is TGTGCCAGCAGCCACCCACTGCCTAGCAATCAGCCCCAGCATTTT. The V call is TRBV4-2, the J call TRBJ1-5; D is ambiguous. Per germline, CDR1 LGHNA and CDR2 YNFKEQ. Trimming pared 3 bases from V and 0 bases from J, leaving 9 bases between. CDR3 length: 15 residues.